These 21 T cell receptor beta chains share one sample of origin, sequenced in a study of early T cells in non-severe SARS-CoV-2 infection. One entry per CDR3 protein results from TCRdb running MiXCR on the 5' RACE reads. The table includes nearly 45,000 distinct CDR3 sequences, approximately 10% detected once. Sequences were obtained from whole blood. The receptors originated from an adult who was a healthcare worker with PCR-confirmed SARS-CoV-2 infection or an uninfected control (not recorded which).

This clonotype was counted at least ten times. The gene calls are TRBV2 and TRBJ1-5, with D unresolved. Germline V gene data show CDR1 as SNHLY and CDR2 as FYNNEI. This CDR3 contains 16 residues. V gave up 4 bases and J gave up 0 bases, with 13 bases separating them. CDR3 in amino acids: CASSVIDDYSNQPQHF. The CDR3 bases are TGTGCCAGCAGTGTAATAGATGACTATAGCAATCAGCCCCAGCATTTT.

CDR3 sequence: CASSSLGDRVQETQYF. The CDR3 bases are TGCGCCAGCAGCTCCCTAGGGGACAGGGTTCAAGAGACCCAGTACTTC. The chain combines TRBV5-1 with TRBJ2-5, with 9 bases identical to TRBD1. Trimming at V came to 3 bases and at J to 2 bases, leaving 8 bases not matched to a gene. Germline values: CDR1 SGHRS, CDR2 YFSETQ. The CDR3 is 16 amino acids.

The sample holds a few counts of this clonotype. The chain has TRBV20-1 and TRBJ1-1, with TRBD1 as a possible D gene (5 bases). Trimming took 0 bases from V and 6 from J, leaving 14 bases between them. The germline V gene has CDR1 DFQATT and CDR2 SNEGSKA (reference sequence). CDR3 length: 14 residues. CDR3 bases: TGCAGTGCTAGAGAAGATGGACCGGGGGCTGAAGCTTTCTTT. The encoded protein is CSAREDGPGAEAFF.

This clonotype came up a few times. The CDR3 loop is CAISGGVNTGELFF. CDR3 in DNA: TGTGCCATCAGCGGGGGGGTTAACACCGGGGAGCTGTTTTTT. The chain uses TRBV10-3 and TRBJ2-2, with 8 bases fitting TRBD2. This CDR3 region has 14 residues. Germline assignment: CDR1 ENHRY and CDR2 SYGVKD. V was pared by 6 bases and J by 2 bases, with 2 bases of the junction left unmatched.

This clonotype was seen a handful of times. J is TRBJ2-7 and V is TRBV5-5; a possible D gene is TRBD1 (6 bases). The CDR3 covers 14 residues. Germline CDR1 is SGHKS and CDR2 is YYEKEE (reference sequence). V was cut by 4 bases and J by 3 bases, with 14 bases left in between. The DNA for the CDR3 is TGTGCCAGCAGCCCGGTCAGGGGATTCTACGAGCAGTACTTC. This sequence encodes CASSPVRGFYEQYF. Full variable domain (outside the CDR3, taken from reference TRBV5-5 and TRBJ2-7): DAGVTQSPTHLIKTRGQQVTLRCSPISGHKSVSWYQQVLGQGPQFIFQYYEKEERGRGNFPDRFSARQFPNYSSELNVNALLLGDSALYLCASSPVRGFYEQYFGPGTRLTVT.

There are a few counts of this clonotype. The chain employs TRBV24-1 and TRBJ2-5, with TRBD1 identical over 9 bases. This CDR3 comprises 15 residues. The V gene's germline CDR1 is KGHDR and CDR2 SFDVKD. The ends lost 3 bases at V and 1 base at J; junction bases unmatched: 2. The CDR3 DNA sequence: TGTGCCACCAGTGATGGGGGACAGGGCCAAGAGACCCAGTACTTC. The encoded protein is CATSDGGQGQETQYF.

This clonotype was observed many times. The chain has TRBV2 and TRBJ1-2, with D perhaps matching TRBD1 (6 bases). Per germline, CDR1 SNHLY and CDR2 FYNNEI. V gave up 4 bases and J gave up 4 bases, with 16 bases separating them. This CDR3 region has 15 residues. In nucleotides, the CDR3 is TGTGCCAGCAGTGTTCGGACTGGAGGGGGCTATGGCTACACCTTC. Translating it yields CASSVRTGGGYGYTF.

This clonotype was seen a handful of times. The DNA for the CDR3 is TGTGCCAGCAGCGTAGCAGGGACGCGTGCAGATACGCAGTATTTT. As protein: CASSVAGTRADTQYF. The chain is built from TRBV9 and TRBJ2-3, with D perhaps assigned TRBD1 or TRBD2 (5 bases each). Germline V gene lookup returns CDR1 SGDLS and CDR2 YYNGEE. Trimming cost V 0 bases and J 4 bases, with 12 bases left between them. This CDR3 has 15 residues. The full variable domain, with the rest looked up from reference TRBV9 and TRBJ2-3, is DSGVTQTPKHLITATGQRVTLRCSPRSGDLSVYWYQQSLDQGLQFLIQYYNGEERAKGNILERFSAQQFPDLHSELNLSSLELGDSALYFCASSVAGTRADTQYFGPGTRLTVL.

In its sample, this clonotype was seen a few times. This chain's CDR3 is CASSPDRAKNIQYF. For the CDR3, the DNA is TGTGCCAGTTCGCCGGACAGAGCCAAAAACATTCAGTACTTC. V is TRBV7-2 and J is TRBJ2-4, with TRBD1 as a possible D gene (6 bases). The CDR3 has 14 amino acids. Germline V gene sequence: CDR1 SGHTA, CDR2 FQGNSA. Between the trimmed V and J ends, which lost 9 bases and 0 bases, there was a span of 12 bases.

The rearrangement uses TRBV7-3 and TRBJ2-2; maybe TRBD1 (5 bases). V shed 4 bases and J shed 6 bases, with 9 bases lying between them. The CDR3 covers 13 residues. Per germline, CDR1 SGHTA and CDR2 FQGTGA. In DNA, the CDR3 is TGTGCCAGCAGCTCCAGGGTAGCCGGGGAGCTGTTTTTT. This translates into CASSSRVAGELFF.

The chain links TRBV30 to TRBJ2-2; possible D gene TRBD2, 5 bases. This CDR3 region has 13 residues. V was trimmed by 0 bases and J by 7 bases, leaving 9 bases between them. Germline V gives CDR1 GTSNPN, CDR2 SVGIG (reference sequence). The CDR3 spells CAWSVASGGELFF. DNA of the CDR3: TGTGCCTGGAGTGTAGCCAGCGGCGGGGAGCTGTTTTTT.

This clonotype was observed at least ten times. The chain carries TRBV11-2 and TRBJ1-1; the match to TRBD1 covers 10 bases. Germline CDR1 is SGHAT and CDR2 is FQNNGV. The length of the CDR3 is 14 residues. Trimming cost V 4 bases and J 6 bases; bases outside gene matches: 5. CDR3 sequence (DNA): TGTGCCAGCAGCTCCGGGACAGGGGTCGCTGAAGCTTTCTTT. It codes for CASSSGTGVAEAFF.

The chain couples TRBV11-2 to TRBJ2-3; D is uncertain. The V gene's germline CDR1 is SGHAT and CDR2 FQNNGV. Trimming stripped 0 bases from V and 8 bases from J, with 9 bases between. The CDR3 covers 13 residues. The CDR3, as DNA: TGTGCCAGCAGCTTAGATGTGGGGTCTACGCAGTATTTT. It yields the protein CASSLDVGSTQYF.

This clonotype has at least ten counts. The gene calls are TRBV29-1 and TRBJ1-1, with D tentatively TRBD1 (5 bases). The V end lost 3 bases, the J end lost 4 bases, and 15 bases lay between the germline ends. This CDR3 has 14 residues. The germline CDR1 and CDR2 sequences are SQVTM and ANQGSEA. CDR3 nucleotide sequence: TGCAGCGTTGATCGACGCCCGGGGGGCACTGAAGCTTTCTTT. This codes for CSVDRRPGGTEAFF.

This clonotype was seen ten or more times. The CDR3 nucleotides are TGTGCCAGCAGCTCACAGGGGGTCACCGGGGAGCTGTTTTTT. Amino acid sequence: CASSSQGVTGELFF. The chain joins TRBV7-2 to TRBJ2-2, with 8 bases matching TRBD1. V lost 4 bases and J lost 4; bases outside the gene matches: 2. CDR3 size: 14 residues. Germline V lookup: CDR1 SGHTA, CDR2 FQGNSA. Complete variable domain (other parts from reference TRBV7-2 and TRBJ2-2): GAGVSQSPSNKVTEKGKDVELRCDPISGHTALYWYRQSLGQGLEFLIYFQGNSAPDKSGLPSDRFSAERTGGSVSTLTIQRTQQEDSAVYLCASSSQGVTGELFFGEGSRLTVL.

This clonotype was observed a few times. The CDR3: CASSFRDRLYEQYF. CDR3 bases: TGTGCCAGCAGCTTCCGGGACAGGCTCTACGAGCAGTACTTC. The rearrangement joins TRBV5-4 to TRBJ2-7, with 8 nucleotides matching TRBD1. V shed 2 bases, J shed 3 bases, and the junction held 4 bases outside the gene matches. CDR3 length: 14 residues. Germline V CDR1 and CDR2: SGHNT, YYREEE (reference sequence).

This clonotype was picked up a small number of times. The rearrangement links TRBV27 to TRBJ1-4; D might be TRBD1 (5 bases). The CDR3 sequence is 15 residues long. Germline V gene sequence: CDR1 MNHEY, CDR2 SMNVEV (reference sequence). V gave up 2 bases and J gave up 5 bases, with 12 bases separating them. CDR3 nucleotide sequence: TGTGCCAGCAGTTTAAAGGCCAGGGAGAATGAAAAACTGTTTTTT. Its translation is CASSLKARENEKLFF. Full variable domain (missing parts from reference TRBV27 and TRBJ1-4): EAQVTQNPRYLITVTGKKLTVTCSQNMNHEYMSWYRQDPGLGLRQIYYSMNVEVTDKGDVPEGYKVSRKEKRNFPLILESPSPNQTSLYFCASSLKARENEKLFFGSGTQLSVL.

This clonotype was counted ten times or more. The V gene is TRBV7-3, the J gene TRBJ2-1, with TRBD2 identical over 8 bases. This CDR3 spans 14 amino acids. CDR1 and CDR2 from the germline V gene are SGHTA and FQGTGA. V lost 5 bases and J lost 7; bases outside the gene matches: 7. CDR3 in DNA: TGTGCCAGCAGCAGCCGTAGCGGGGTTAATGAGCAGTTCTTC. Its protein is CASSSRSGVNEQFF.

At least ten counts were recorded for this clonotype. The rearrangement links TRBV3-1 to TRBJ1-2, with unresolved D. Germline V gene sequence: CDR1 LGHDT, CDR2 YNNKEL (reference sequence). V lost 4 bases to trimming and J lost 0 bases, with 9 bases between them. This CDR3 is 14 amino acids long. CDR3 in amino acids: CASSPGPSNYGYTF. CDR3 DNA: TGTGCCAGCAGCCCTGGGCCTTCTAACTATGGCTACACCTTC.

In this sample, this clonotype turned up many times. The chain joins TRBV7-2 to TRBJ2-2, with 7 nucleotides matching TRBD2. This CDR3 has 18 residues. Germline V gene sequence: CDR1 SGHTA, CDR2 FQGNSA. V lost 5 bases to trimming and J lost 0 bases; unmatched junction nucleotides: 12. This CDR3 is CASSPLSGTNANTGELFF. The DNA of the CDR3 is TGTGCCAGCAGCCCTCTCTCCGGGACTAACGCGAACACCGGGGAGCTGTTTTTT.

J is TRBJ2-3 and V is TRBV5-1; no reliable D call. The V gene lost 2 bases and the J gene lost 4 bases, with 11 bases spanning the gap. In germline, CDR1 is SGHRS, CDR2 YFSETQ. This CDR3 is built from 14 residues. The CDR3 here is CASSFTEAPDTQYF. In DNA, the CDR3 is TGCGCCAGCAGCTTCACAGAAGCTCCAGATACGCAGTATTTT. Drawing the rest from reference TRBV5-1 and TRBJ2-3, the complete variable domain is KAGVTQTPRYLIKTRGQQVTLSCSPISGHRSVSWYQQTPGQGLQFLFEYFSETQRNKGNFPGRFSGRQFSNSRSEMNVSTLELGDSALYLCASSFTEAPDTQYFGPGTRLTVL.